This T cell receptor beta chain came from a study of chemoradiotherapy in HPV16-positive cancers. Findings of the study overall: HPV-specific T cells were functionally defined from only a couple of HPV16-positive patients. Candidate HPV-specific clones and E7-related TCR motifs grew in tumor during treatment. HPV-responsive T-cell expansion during chemoradiotherapy was linked to improved recurrence-free survival in HPV16-positive patients.

Clones were sequenced by immunoSEQ multiplex PCR, and TCRdb holds only the in-frame ones, with some missing. The sample contains roughly 1,200 clones, about 85% of which appear only once. About this clone: Its antigen is still unknown.

This specimen was tumor tissue, taken from a patient who underwent chemoradiotherapy. The receptor's source is a human donor with HPV-associated anogenital cancer.

The CDR3 loop is CASSPRGTGRSPLHF. In nucleotides, the CDR3 is TGTGCCAGCAGCCCCCGTGGGACAGGGAGATCACCCCTCCACTTT. The V call is TRBV7-2, the J call TRBJ1-6; 9 bases map to TRBD1. Germline V gene data show CDR1 as SGHTA and CDR2 as FQGNSA. V lost 5 bases to trimming and J lost 10 bases; unmatched junction nucleotides: 9. The CDR3 totals 15 residues.